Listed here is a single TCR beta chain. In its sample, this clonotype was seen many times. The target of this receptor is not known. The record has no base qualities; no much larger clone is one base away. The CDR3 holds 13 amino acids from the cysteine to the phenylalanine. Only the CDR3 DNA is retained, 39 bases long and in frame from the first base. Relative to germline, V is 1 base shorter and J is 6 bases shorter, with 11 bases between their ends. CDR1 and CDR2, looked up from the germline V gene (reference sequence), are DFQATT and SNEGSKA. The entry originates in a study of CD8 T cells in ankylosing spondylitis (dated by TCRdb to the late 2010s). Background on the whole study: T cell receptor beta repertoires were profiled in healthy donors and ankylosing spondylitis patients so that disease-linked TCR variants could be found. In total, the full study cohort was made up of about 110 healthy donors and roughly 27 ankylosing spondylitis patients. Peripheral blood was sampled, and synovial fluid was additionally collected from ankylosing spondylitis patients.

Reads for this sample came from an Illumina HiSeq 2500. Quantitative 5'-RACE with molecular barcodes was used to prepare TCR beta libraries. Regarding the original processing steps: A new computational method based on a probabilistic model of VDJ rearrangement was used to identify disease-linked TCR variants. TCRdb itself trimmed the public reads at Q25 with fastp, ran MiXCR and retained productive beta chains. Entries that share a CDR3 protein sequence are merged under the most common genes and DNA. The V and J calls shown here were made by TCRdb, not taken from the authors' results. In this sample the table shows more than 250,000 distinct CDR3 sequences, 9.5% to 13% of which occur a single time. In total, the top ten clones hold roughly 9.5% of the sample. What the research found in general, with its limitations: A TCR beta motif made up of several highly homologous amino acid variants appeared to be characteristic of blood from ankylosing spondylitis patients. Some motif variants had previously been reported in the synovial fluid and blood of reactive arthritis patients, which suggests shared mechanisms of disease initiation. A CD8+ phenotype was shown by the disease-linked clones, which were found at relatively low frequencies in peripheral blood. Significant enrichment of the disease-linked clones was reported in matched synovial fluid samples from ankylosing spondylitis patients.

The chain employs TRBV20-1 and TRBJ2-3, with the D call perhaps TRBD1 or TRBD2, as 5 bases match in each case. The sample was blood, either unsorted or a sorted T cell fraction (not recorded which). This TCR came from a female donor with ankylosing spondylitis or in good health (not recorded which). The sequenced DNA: TGCAGTGCTAGAGGCCAGGGAGTTGATACGCAGTATTTT. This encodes CSARGQGVDTQYF.